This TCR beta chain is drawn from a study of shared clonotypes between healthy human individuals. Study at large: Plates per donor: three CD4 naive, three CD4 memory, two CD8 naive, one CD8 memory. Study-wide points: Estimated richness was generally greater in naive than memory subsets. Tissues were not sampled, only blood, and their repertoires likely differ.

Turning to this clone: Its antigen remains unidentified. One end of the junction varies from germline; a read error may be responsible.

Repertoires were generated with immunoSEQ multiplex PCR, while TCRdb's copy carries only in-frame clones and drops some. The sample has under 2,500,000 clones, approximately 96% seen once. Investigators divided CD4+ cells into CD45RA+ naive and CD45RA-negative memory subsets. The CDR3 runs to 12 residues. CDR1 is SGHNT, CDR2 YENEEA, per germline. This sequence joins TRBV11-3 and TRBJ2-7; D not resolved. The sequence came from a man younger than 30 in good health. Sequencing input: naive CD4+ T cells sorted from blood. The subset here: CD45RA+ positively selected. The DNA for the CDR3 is TGTGCCAGCAGCCTAGACGACCACGAGCAGTACTTC. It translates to CASSLDDHEQYF. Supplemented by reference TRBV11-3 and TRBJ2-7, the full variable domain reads EAGVVQSPRYKIIEKKQPVAFWCNPISGHNTLYWYLQNLGQGPELLIRYENEEAVDDSQLPKDRFSAERLKGVDSTLKIQPAELGDSAVYLCASSLDDHEQYFGPGTRLTVT.